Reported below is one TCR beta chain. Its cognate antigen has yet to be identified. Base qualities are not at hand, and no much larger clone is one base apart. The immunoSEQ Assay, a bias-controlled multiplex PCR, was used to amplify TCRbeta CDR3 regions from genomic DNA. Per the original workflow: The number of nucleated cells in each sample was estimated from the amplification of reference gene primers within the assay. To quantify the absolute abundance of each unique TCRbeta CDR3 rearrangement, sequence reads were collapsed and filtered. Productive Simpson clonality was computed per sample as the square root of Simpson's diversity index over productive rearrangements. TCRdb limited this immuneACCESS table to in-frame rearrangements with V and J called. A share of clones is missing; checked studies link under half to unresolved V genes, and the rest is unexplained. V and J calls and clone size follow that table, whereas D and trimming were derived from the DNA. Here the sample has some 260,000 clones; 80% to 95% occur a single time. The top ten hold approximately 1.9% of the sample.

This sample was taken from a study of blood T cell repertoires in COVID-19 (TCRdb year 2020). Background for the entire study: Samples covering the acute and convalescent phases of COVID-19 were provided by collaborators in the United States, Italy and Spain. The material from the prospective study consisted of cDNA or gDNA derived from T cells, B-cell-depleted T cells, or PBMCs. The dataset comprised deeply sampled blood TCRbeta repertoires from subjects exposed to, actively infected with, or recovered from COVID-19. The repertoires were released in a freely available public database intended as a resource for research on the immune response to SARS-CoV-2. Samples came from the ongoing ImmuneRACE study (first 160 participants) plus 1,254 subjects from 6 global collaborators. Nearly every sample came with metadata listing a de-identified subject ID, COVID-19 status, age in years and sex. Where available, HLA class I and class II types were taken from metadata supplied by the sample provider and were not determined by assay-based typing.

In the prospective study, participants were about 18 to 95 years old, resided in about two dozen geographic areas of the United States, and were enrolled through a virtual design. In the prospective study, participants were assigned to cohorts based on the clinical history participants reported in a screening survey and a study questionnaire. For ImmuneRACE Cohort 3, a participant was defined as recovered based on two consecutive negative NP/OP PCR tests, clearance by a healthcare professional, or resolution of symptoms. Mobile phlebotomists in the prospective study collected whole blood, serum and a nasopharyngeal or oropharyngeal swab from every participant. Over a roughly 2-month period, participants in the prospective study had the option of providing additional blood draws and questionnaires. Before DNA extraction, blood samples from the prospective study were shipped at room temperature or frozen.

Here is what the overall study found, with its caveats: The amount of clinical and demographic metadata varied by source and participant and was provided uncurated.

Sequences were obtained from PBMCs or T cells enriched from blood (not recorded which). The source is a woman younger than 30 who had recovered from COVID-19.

The CDR3 reads as follows: CASSSDSAGNTIYF. The DNA reads as follows: TGTGCCAGCAGTTCAGATTCAGCTGGAAACACCATATATTTT. The chain is encoded by TRBV7-3 joined to TRBJ1-3; no D gene is confidently identified. The germline ends are 11 bases apart after V is trimmed by 6 bases and J by 2 bases. Its CDR3 holds 14 amino acids, cysteine through phenylalanine. Kept here is only the CDR3 DNA, which spans 42 bases and is read in frame from base 1. As encoded in the germline V gene, CDR1 is SGHTA while CDR2 is FQGTGA.